This TCR beta chain was identified during a study of CD8 T cells in Susac syndrome. This CDR3 has 13 residues. CDR1 SGDLS and CDR2 YYNGEE come from the germline V gene. V dropped 3 bases and J dropped 2 bases, with 8 bases sitting between them. cDNA came from around 0.5 to 1 ug RNA primed by random hexamers. TCRdb processed the immunoSEQ multiplex PCR reads anew with MiXCR; each CDR3 protein has one entry. The table lists more than 65,000 distinct CDR3 sequences, over 90% of them singletons. The sequencing sample was made of CD8+ T cells from PBMCs. The V and J genes are TRBV9 and TRBJ2-5, with D unclear. This TCR derives from a human donor in good health. This CDR3 is CASSGRVQETQYF. CDR3 nucleotides: TGTGCCAGCAGCGGAAGGGTACAAGAGACCCAGTACTTC.